The 26 T cell receptor beta chains reported below all come from one sample, sequenced in a study of blood T cell repertoires in COVID-19 (TCRdb year 2020). The receptor library was made with the immunoSEQ multiplex PCR assay. TCRdb provides this immuneACCESS table in a form limited to in-frame rearrangements. Some clones are lacking; in checked studies, under half of them reflect an unresolved V gene, and why the rest are absent is not known. The sample table holds 120,000 or so clones, of which roughly 80% were seen once. The ten largest clones add up to 5% to 8% of the sample. Sequenced input: peripheral blood. These receptors all stem from a man aged 70-80 years with acute or convalescent COVID-19.

This clone was seen only once. V and J are TRBV2 and TRBJ2-2, with TRBD2 identical over 11 bases. V dropped 10 bases and J dropped 4; count of bases not matched to a gene: 8. CDR3 length: 15 residues. CDR1 and CDR2 from the germline V gene are SNHLY and FYNNEI. The CDR3: CATRTLAGGTGELFF. The CDR3 DNA sequence: TGTGCCACACGGACCCTAGCGGGGGGCACCGGGGAGCTGTTTTTT.

The chain links TRBV6-5 to TRBJ1-2; D perhaps matches TRBD1 (5 bases). The CDR3 contains 13 residues. V lost 0 bases and J lost 5, with 7 bases in between. CDR1 is MNHEY and CDR2 is SVGAGI in the germline V gene. The CDR3 DNA reads as TGTGCCAGCAGTTACTCGGGGCAGTATGGCTACACCTTC. Translated: CASSYSGQYGYTF.

V and J are TRBV29-1 and TRBJ1-1; 7 bases align to TRBD1. CDR3 length equals 11 residues. V lost 6 bases and J lost 5; bases outside the gene matches: 3. The germline gives CDR1 SQVTM, CDR2 ANQGSEA. In nucleotides, the CDR3 is TGCAGCGTAACAGGGGTAACTGAAGCTTTCTTT. Translated: CSVTGVTEAFF.

V gene TRBV11-2 combines with J gene TRBJ1-5; 12 positions match TRBD1. J gave up 7 bases and V 5 bases, and 9 bases lay outside the gene matches. The CDR3 has 16 amino acids. Per germline, CDR1 SGHAT and CDR2 FQNNGV. CDR3: CASSQGGQGARQPQHF. CDR3 nucleotides: TGTGCCAGCAGCCAGGGGGGACAGGGGGCCCGCCAGCCCCAGCATTTT.

The chain links TRBV19 to TRBJ2-7, with D uncertain. V lost 6 bases and J lost 4, with 13 bases in between. This CDR3 contains 13 residues. Germline CDR1 and CDR2: LNHDA and SQIVND (reference sequence). CDR3 loop: CASSPDGEYEQYF. The DNA for the CDR3 is TGTGCCAGTAGCCCGGATGGAGAGTACGAGCAGTACTTC.

The J gene is TRBJ2-1, the V gene TRBV5-6, with 14 nucleotides matching TRBD2. The CDR3 loop spans 18 amino acids. V trimming: 2 bases; J trimming: 10 bases; junction bases outside the gene matches: 14. Germline-derived CDR1 and CDR2 are SGHDT and YYEEEE. As DNA, the CDR3 is TGTGCCAGCAGCTTACGGACAGGGGGACTAGCGGGAGTAAGCGAGCAGTTCTTC. Translating gives CASSLRTGGLAGVSEQFF.

The chain couples TRBV7-2 to TRBJ2-3; TRBD2 matches at 8 bases. Germline V gene sequence: CDR1 SGHTA, CDR2 FQGNSA. The CDR3 is 15 residues long. With 0 bases clipped from V and 3 bases from J, the junction kept 2 bases outside the gene matches. As DNA, the CDR3 is TGTGCCAGCAGCTTAGCGGGACTAGGGACAGATACGCAGTATTTT. Amino acid sequence: CASSLAGLGTDTQYF.

V and J are TRBV5-6 and TRBJ1-4, with D uncertain. This CDR3 region has 16 residues. Between the trimmed V and J ends, which lost 4 bases and 0 bases, there was a span of 13 bases. CDR1 and CDR2 (germline): SGHDT, YYEEEE. This chain's CDR3 is CASSKMRAATNEKLFF. The CDR3 nucleotides are TGTGCCAGCAGCAAAATGCGAGCTGCAACTAATGAAAAACTGTTTTTT.

CDR3 nucleotides: TGTGCCAGCAGTGTAACAGGGGTCAACACTGAAGCTTTCTTT. The encoded protein is CASSVTGVNTEAFF. The chain links TRBV27 to TRBJ1-1; 7 bases are a match to TRBD1. The CDR3 spans 14 residues. Germline V gene data show CDR1 as MNHEY and CDR2 as SMNVEV (reference sequence). The V and J ends lost 5 bases and 2 bases, in that order; junction bases with no gene match: 5.

The rearrangement links TRBV18 to TRBJ2-7, with D perhaps TRBD1 (6 bases). Germline assignment: CDR1 KGHSH and CDR2 LQKENI. The germline V and J ends were trimmed by 8 bases and 3 bases, with 20 bases remaining between them. This CDR3 contains 15 residues. CDR3 sequence: CASARTAGLLYEQYF. As DNA, the CDR3 is TGTGCCAGCGCCCGGACAGCAGGCCTCCTCTACGAGCAGTACTTC.

This rearrangement joins TRBV5-1 to TRBJ2-7, with 9 bases fitting TRBD1. CDR3 length: 15 residues. The V segment lost 4 bases and the J segment 3 bases; nucleotides outside the gene matches: 8. Per the germline V gene, CDR1 is SGHRS and CDR2 is YFSETQ. This CDR3 reads CASSPTGTGIYEQYF. The DNA for the CDR3 is TGCGCCAGCAGCCCCACCGGGACAGGGATCTACGAGCAGTACTTC.

The chain has TRBV2 and TRBJ2-3, with TRBD2 identical over 9 bases. V was clipped by 10 bases and J by 5 bases; unmatched bases: 7. Per the germline V gene, CDR1 is SNHLY and CDR2 is FYNNEI. This CDR3 is 13 amino acids long. The CDR3 sequence is CATLAGAGDTQYF. CDR3 sequence (DNA): TGTGCCACCTTAGCGGGGGCCGGAGATACGCAGTATTTT.

The J gene is TRBJ2-3, the V gene TRBV29-1, with D possibly matching TRBD2 (6 bases). This CDR3 is 14 amino acids long. Germline V gene data show CDR1 as SQVTM and CDR2 as ANQGSEA. V was clipped by 5 bases and J by 3 bases, with 15 bases between them. The DNA for the CDR3 is TGCAGCGTTCTTAACCGGGGGATAACAGATACGCAGTATTTT. This translates into CSVLNRGITDTQYF.

This rearrangement joins TRBV2 to TRBJ1-5; 9 positions match TRBD1. The CDR3 length is 16 residues. Germline loops: CDR1 SNHLY, CDR2 FYNNEI. Unmatched junction bases numbered 10, after V lost 5 bases and J lost 5 bases. The CDR3 DNA reads as TGTGCCAGCAGTCCGTTCCGGGACAGGGCGGATCAGCCCCAGCATTTT. Translation: CASSPFRDRADQPQHF.

V and J are TRBV7-2 and TRBJ2-4; tentative D call: TRBD2 (5 bases). The germline CDR1 and CDR2 sequences are SGHTA and FQGNSA. Trimming shortened V by 3 bases and J by 8 bases, and 11 bases separated the two germline ends. This CDR3 has 13 amino acids. The CDR3 region is CASSLPGEDIQYF. CDR3 sequence (DNA): TGTGCCAGCAGCTTGCCCGGGGAAGACATTCAGTACTTC.

The J gene is TRBJ2-1, the V gene TRBV27; 9 bases are shared with TRBD1. Germline V gene lookup returns CDR1 MNHEY and CDR2 SMNVEV (reference sequence). V gave up 8 bases and J gave up 4 bases; unmatched junction bases: 12. The CDR3 has 16 residues. CDR3 sequence (DNA): TGTGCCAGCCAGATGGGCGAGGGACAGGGTTACAATGAGCAGTTCTTC. Amino acid sequence: CASQMGEGQGYNEQFF.

The V gene is TRBV9, the J gene TRBJ2-5; tentatively, D is TRBD1 (6 bases). CDR3 size: 15 residues. The V and J ends lost 0 bases and 2 bases respectively, with 11 bases between them. CDR1 and CDR2 (germline): SGDLS, YYNGEE. This CDR3 is CASSVGPGDQETQYF. DNA of the CDR3: TGTGCCAGCAGCGTAGGCCCAGGGGATCAAGAGACCCAGTACTTC. The full variable domain, its missing parts supplied by reference TRBV9 and TRBJ2-5, is DSGVTQTPKHLITATGQRVTLRCSPRSGDLSVYWYQQSLDQGLQFLIQYYNGEERAKGNILERFSAQQFPDLHSELNLSSLELGDSALYFCASSVGPGDQETQYFGPGTRLLVL.

The chain has TRBV19 and TRBJ2-2; 7 nucleotides match TRBD2. The germline V gene encodes CDR1 LNHDA and CDR2 SQIVND (reference sequence). The ends lost 3 bases at V and 5 bases at J; junction bases unmatched: 6. This CDR3 is built from 15 residues. CDR3 sequence: CASSIGRERTGELFF. CDR3 DNA: TGTGCCAGTAGTATCGGGCGGGAGAGGACCGGGGAGCTGTTTTTT.

This chain links TRBV7-2 with TRBJ2-7, with TRBD1 matching over 8 bases. V lost 4 bases to trimming and J lost 3 bases; unmatched junction nucleotides: 14. In germline, CDR1 is SGHTA, CDR2 FQGNSA. This CDR3 region has 17 residues. The CDR3 sequence is CASSSFPRGRADYEQYF. For the CDR3, the DNA is TGTGCCAGCAGCTCCTTTCCCAGGGGGCGGGCCGACTACGAGCAGTACTTC.

The rearrangement uses TRBV19 and TRBJ1-2; TRBD1 aligns across 7 bases. The CDR3 loop spans 15 amino acids. V lost 3 bases to trimming and J lost 2 bases; unmatched junction nucleotides: 6. The germline V gene encodes CDR1 LNHDA and CDR2 SQIVND (reference sequence). CDR3 in amino acids: CASSILTGANYGYTF. In DNA form, the CDR3 reads TGTGCCAGTAGTATCCTCACAGGGGCGAACTATGGCTACACCTTC.

For this clone: This specimen includes other DNA sequences encoding the same CDR3. The rearrangement links TRBV9 to TRBJ1-1; D perhaps matches TRBD1 (5 bases). The CDR3 sequence is 13 residues long. V was pared by 2 bases and J by 1 base, with 6 bases between. CDR1 and CDR2 (germline): SGDLS, YYNGEE. CDR3 bases: TGTGCCAGCAGCGTTACAGGGAACACTGAAGCTTTCTTT. As protein: CASSVTGNTEAFF.

The chain links TRBV7-2 to TRBJ2-1; 10 bases agree with TRBD2. Germline trimming cut 6 bases from V and 3 bases from J; bases unmatched to any gene: 2. CDR3 length: 14 amino acids. Germline CDR1 SGHTA, CDR2 FQGNSA. The CDR3 DNA sequence: TGTGCCAGCAGGCTAGCGGGAGTCTACAATGAGCAGTTCTTC. Translation: CASRLAGVYNEQFF.

This sequence joins TRBV20-1 and TRBJ2-1, with 12 bases lining up with TRBD2. This CDR3 contains 16 residues. J was trimmed by 6 bases and V by 3 bases; bases with no gene match: 9. Germline loops: CDR1 DFQATT, CDR2 SNEGSKA (reference sequence). CDR3 residues: CSASRTSGIGGNEQFF. CDR3 nucleotide sequence: TGCAGTGCTAGTCGGACTAGCGGGATAGGTGGCAATGAGCAGTTCTTC.

The chain couples TRBV5-4 to TRBJ2-2; 7 bases align to TRBD1. J lost 2 bases, V lost 1 base, and 8 bases had no gene match. The germline CDR1 and CDR2 sequences are SGHNT and YYREEE (reference sequence). CDR3 length equals 17 residues. CDR3 protein: CASSLSPRDRNTGELFF. As DNA, the CDR3 is TGTGCCAGCAGCTTGTCCCCCCGGGACAGAAACACCGGGGAGCTGTTTTTT.

The rearrangement links TRBV11-1 to TRBJ2-1; 8 bases align to TRBD2. The V gene's germline CDR1 is SGHAT and CDR2 FQDESV (reference sequence). The CDR3 has 14 residues. V lost 2 bases, J lost 9 bases, and 6 bases stayed unmatched. CDR3 protein: CASSLNGLAGEQFF. In DNA, the CDR3 is TGTGCCAGCAGCTTAAATGGACTAGCCGGTGAGCAGTTCTTC.

V is TRBV6-5 and J is TRBJ2-7; TRBD1 matches at 8 bases. There are 15 residues in the CDR3. The germline CDR1 and CDR2 sequences are MNHEY and SVGAGI. J gave up 6 bases and V 6 bases, and 13 bases lay outside the gene matches. The CDR3 coding sequence is TGTGCCAGCAGCAGCCCAGGACAGGGTTCCATCGAGCAGTACTTC. This codes for CASSSPGQGSIEQYF.